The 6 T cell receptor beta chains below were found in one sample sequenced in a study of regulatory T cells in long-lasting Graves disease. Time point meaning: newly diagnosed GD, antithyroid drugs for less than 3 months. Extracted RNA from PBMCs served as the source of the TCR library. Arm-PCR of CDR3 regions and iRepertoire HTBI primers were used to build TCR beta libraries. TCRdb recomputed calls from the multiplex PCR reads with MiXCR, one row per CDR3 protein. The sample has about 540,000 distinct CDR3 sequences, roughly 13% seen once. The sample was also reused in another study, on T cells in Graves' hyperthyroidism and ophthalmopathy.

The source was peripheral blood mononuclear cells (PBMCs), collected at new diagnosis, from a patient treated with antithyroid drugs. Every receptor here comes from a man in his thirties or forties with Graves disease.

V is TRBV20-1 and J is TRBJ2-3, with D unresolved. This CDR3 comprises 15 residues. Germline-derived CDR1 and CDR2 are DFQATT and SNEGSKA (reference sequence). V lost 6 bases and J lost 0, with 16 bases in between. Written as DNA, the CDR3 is TGCAGTGCCCCAATTGGTACTTCTAGCACAGATACGCAGTATTTT. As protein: CSAPIGTSSTDTQYF.

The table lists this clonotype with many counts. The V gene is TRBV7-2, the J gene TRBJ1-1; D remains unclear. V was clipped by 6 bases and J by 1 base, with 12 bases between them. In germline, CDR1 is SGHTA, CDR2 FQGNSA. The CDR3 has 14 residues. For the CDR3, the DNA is TGTGCCAGCAGTACTTCACGGGGGAACACTGAAGCTTTCTTT. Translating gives CASSTSRGNTEAFF.

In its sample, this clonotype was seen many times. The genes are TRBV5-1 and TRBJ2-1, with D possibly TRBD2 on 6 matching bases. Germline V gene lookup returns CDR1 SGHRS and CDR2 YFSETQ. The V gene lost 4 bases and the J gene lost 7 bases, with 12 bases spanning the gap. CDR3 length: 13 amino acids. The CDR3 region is CASSKRLVNEQFF. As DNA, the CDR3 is TGCGCCAGCAGCAAACGACTAGTGAATGAGCAGTTCTTC.

CDR3 sequence reads: CASSQDLGGGSEKLFF. CDR3 DNA: TGTGCCAGCAGCCAAGATCTGGGGGGCGGAAGTGAAAAACTGTTTTTT. The rearrangement joins TRBV3-1 to TRBJ1-4, with a possible D match to TRBD1 (6 bases). V lost 0 bases and J lost 7, with 15 bases in between. The CDR3 is 16 amino acids. Germline V gene lookup returns CDR1 LGHDT and CDR2 YNNKEL (reference sequence).

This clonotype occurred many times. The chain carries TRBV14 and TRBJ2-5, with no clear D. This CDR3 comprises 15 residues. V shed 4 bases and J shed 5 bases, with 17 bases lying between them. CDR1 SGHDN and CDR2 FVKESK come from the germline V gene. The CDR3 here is CASSRALTSYETQYF. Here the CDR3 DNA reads TGTGCCAGCAGCCGAGCCCTGACAAGTTACGAGACCCAGTACTTC.

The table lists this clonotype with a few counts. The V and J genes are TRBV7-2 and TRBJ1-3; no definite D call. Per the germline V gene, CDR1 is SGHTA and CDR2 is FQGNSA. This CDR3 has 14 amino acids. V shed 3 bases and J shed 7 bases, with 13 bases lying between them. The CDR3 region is CASSFVLNENTIYF. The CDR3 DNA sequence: TGTGCCAGCAGCTTTGTTCTTAATGAGAACACCATATATTTT. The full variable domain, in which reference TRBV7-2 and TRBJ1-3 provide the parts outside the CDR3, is GAGVSQSPSNKVTEKGKDVELRCDPISGHTALYWYRQSLGQGLEFLIYFQGNSAPDKSGLPSDRFSAERTGGSVSTLTIQRTQQEDSAVYLCASSFVLNENTIYFGEGSWLTVV.